These 25 T cell receptor beta chains came from one sample sequenced in a study of cytomegalovirus exposure and HLA in healthy donors. The primer mix had 60 Vbeta and 13 Jbeta primers. Profiling relied on immunoSEQ multiplex PCR, and the TCRdb table lists in-frame clones only, not all of them. Seen here are about 180,000 clones, under 85% observed once, and the top ten hold about 2.9%. The sample was PBMCs. The receptor set was obtained from a male donor in good health and CMV-seronegative.

The J gene is TRBJ2-4, the V gene TRBV6-5; 8 bases are shared with TRBD1. The CDR3 covers 15 residues. With V trimmed by 6 bases and J by 5 bases, 9 bases remained unmatched. In germline, CDR1 is MNHEY, CDR2 SVGAGI. CDR3 loop: CASSQGTGVENIQYF. The CDR3 nucleotides are TGTGCCAGCAGCCAAGGGACAGGAGTTGAAAACATTCAGTACTTC.

The J gene is TRBJ1-5, the V gene TRBV6-1; 7 bases are shared with TRBD1. This CDR3 has 14 residues. The V gene end was trimmed by 4 bases and the J gene end by 4 bases; junction bases not matched to a gene: 4. CDR1 is MNHNS and CDR2 is SASEGT in the germline V gene. This CDR3 is CASSGLTGNQPQHF. The CDR3 DNA is TGTGCCAGCAGTGGTCTGACAGGGAATCAGCCCCAGCATTTT.

The V gene is TRBV2, the J gene TRBJ1-1, with a possible D match to TRBD1 (5 bases). Per germline, CDR1 SNHLY and CDR2 FYNNEI. The CDR3 totals 13 residues. Trimming cost V 8 bases and J 2 bases, with 12 bases left between them. CDR3 nucleotide sequence: TGTGCCAGCTGCTCACAGGTAAACACTGAAGCTTTCTTT. It specifies CASCSQVNTEAFF. Using reference TRBV2 and TRBJ1-1 for the parts outside the CDR3, the full variable domain is EPEVTQTPSHQVTQMGQEVILRCVPISNHLYFYWYRQILGQKVEFLVSFYNNEISEKSEIFDDQFSVERPDGSNFTLKIRSTKLEDSAMYFCASCSQVNTEAFFGQGTRLTVV.

CDR3 region: CASSPDRDNEQFF. CDR3 in DNA: TGTGCCAGCAGCCCGGACAGGGACAATGAGCAGTTCTTC. V usage is TRBV7-3 and J usage is TRBJ2-1, with 8 bases that match TRBD1. Trimming at V came to 5 bases and at J to 5 bases, leaving 2 bases not matched to a gene. There are 13 residues in the CDR3. Per germline, CDR1 SGHTA and CDR2 FQGTGA.

V and J are TRBV13 and TRBJ2-1; TRBD2 agrees at 10 bases. The trim removed 5 bases at V and 4 bases at J, leaving 5 bases unmatched. Germline lookup yields CDR1 PRHDT and CDR2 FYEKMQ (reference sequence). The CDR3 is 15 amino acids. The CDR3 loop is CASSQTSGPYNEQFF. The CDR3 region has the DNA TGTGCCAGCAGCCAGACTAGCGGGCCTTACAATGAGCAGTTCTTC. The full variable domain, its missing parts supplied by reference TRBV13 and TRBJ2-1, is AAGVIQSPRHLIKEKRETATLKCYPIPRHDTVYWYQQGPGQDPQFLISFYEKMQSDKGSIPDRFSAQQFSDYHSELNMSSLELGDSALYFCASSQTSGPYNEQFFGPGTRLTVL.

This clone was detected only a few times. This chain links TRBV2 with TRBJ1-5; 9 nucleotides match TRBD1. CDR3 length: 18 residues. Germline V gene data show CDR1 as SNHLY and CDR2 as FYNNEI. Losses at the gene ends were 7 bases for V and 0 bases for J; bases not matched to a gene: 13. CDR3 sequence (DNA): TGTGCCAGCATAACCAGGACAGGGGAGGTTTTTAGCAATCAGCCCCAGCATTTT. Encoded protein: CASITRTGEVFSNQPQHF.

The chain couples TRBV19 to TRBJ1-1, with TRBD1 as a possible D gene (5 bases). V was cut by 5 bases and J by 1 base, with 14 bases left in between. Germline-derived CDR1 and CDR2 are LNHDA and SQIVND (reference sequence). This CDR3 is built from 15 residues. In DNA, the CDR3 is TGTGCCAGTAGTCCGAGACAGCTACCGAACACTGAAGCTTTCTTT. As protein: CASSPRQLPNTEAFF.

The chain carries TRBV13 and TRBJ2-7, with 7 bases identical to TRBD2. The germline V gene has CDR1 PRHDT and CDR2 FYEKMQ (reference sequence). V lost 1 base and J lost 2; bases outside the gene matches: 8. The CDR3 contains 16 residues. CDR3 nucleotide sequence: TGTGCCAGCAGCTTAGACCTAGCGGAGAAACCCTACGAGCAGTACTTC. Amino acids: CASSLDLAEKPYEQYF.

This clone was counted only a few times. The J gene is TRBJ1-5, the V gene TRBV30; 11 nucleotides line up with TRBD1. The CDR3 is 12 amino acids. J lost 8 bases, V lost 5 bases, and 2 bases had no gene match. In germline, CDR1 is GTSNPN, CDR2 SVGIG (reference sequence). CDR3 DNA: TGTGCCTGGGGGGGACAGGGGGAGCCCCAGCATTTT. This sequence encodes CAWGGQGEPQHF.

The rearrangement joins TRBV7-9 to TRBJ2-7; D not resolved. There are 13 residues in the CDR3. The V gene lost 5 bases and the J gene lost 0 bases, with 8 bases spanning the gap. Germline V gives CDR1 SEHNR, CDR2 FQNEAQ (reference sequence). The CDR3 DNA follows: TGTGCCAGCAGCCCCGAGAGCTCCTACGAGCAGTACTTC. Its protein is CASSPESSYEQYF.

The gene calls are TRBV19 and TRBJ1-5; possibly TRBD1 for D (6 bases). The V end was cut by 6 bases, the J end by 4 bases, with 19 bases between. This CDR3 contains 16 residues. The V gene's germline CDR1 is LNHDA and CDR2 SQIVND (reference sequence). For the CDR3, the DNA is TGTGCCAGTAGGCCACCCGGGGGGGCTCAAAATCAGCCCCAGCATTTT. Its protein is CASRPPGGAQNQPQHF. Full variable domain (remainder filled in from reference TRBV19 and TRBJ1-5): DGGITQSPKYLFRKEGQNVTLSCEQNLNHDAMYWYRQDPGQGLRLIYYSQIVNDFQKGDIAEGYSVSREKKESFPLTVTSAQKNPTAFYLCASRPPGGAQNQPQHFGDGTRLSIL.

The rearrangement uses TRBV30 and TRBJ1-5, with 7 bases fitting TRBD1. The germline gives CDR1 GTSNPN, CDR2 SVGIG (reference sequence). The V segment lost 2 bases and the J segment 6 bases; nucleotides outside the gene matches: 4. The CDR3 runs to 13 residues. The CDR3 nucleotides read TGTGCCTGGAGTATGACAGGGAGTCAGCCCCAGCATTTT. Protein: CAWSMTGSQPQHF.

This clone came up a few times. This rearrangement joins TRBV4-2 to TRBJ1-1, with D perhaps matching TRBD1 (6 bases). Deletions cut 2 bases from V and 2 bases from J, with 12 bases between. The CDR3 has 15 amino acids. Germline V gene lookup returns CDR1 LGHNA and CDR2 YNFKEQ. CDR3 bases: TGTGCCAGCAGCCAACAACAGGGTGTCAACACTGAAGCTTTCTTT. Translated, it gives CASSQQQGVNTEAFF.

This clone was seen only a few times. The chain couples TRBV7-8 to TRBJ2-5, with D unresolved. The CDR3 is 14 residues long. Trimming removed 7 bases at V and 4 bases at J, with 16 bases between. Germline lookup yields CDR1 SGHVS and CDR2 FQNEAQ. CDR3 sequence: CASTSLAVIETQYF. As DNA, the CDR3 is TGTGCCAGCACCTCGTTGGCAGTTATAGAGACCCAGTACTTC.

This chain uses TRBV6-6 with TRBJ2-5; weak D call: TRBD2 (7 bases). The end of the DNA aligns better with TRBJ2-7, so the J call may be wrong. This CDR3 comprises 14 residues. The germline gives CDR1 MNHNY, CDR2 SVGAGI (reference sequence). CDR3 nucleotides: TGTGCCAGCAGTTACGCGGGGGCATCCTACGAGCAGTACTTC. Amino acid sequence: CASSYAGASYEQYF.

The V gene is TRBV28, the J gene TRBJ1-1; 8 nucleotides match TRBD1. CDR3 length equals 15 residues. CDR1 MDHEN and CDR2 SYDVKM come from the germline V gene. The J segment lost 4 bases and the V segment lost 4 bases, leaving 8 bases of the junction unmatched. The CDR3 DNA reads as TGTGCCAGCAGTTCCCGACAGGGGATGGGCACTGAAGCTTTCTTT. Amino acids: CASSSRQGMGTEAFF. The complete variable domain, with remaining parts taken from reference TRBV28 and TRBJ1-1, reads DVKVTQSSRYLVKRTGEKVFLECVQDMDHENMFWYRQDPGLGLRLIYFSYDVKMKEKGDIPEGYSVSREKKERFSLILESASTNQTSMYLCASSSRQGMGTEAFFGQGTRLTVV.

J is TRBJ2-1 and V is TRBV29-1, with TRBD2 identical over 9 bases. This CDR3 has 15 residues. V was clipped by 2 bases and J by 0 bases; unmatched bases: 2. Germline values: CDR1 SQVTM, CDR2 ANQGSEA. The CDR3: CSVERRGGSYNEQFF. Here the CDR3 DNA reads TGCAGCGTTGAACGGCGGGGGGGCTCCTACAATGAGCAGTTCTTC.

V gene TRBV27 combines with J gene TRBJ1-4; D not certain. CDR1 MNHEY and CDR2 SMNVEV come from the germline V gene (reference sequence). V was cut by 5 bases and J by 2 bases, with 9 bases left in between. The CDR3 is 14 amino acids. This CDR3 is CASSTSSTNEKLFF. The CDR3 nucleotides read TGTGCCAGCAGTACAAGTTCGACTAATGAAAAACTGTTTTTT.

This sequence joins TRBV15 and TRBJ2-2, with TRBD2 matching over 7 bases. Per germline, CDR1 LNHNV and CDR2 YYDKDF (reference sequence). The CDR3 spans 17 residues. The V and J ends lost 0 bases and 5 bases, in that order; junction bases with no gene match: 9. This chain's CDR3 is CATSRDFRGGWTGELFF. The CDR3 DNA is TGTGCCACCAGCAGAGATTTTCGCGGGGGATGGACCGGGGAGCTGTTTTTT.

The chain uses TRBV30 and TRBJ1-3; no reliable D call. Germline CDR1 and CDR2: GTSNPN and SVGIG (reference sequence). The CDR3 has 11 amino acids. The ends were cut back, 1 base at V and 10 bases at J, with 8 bases in the middle. The CDR3, as DNA: TGTGCCTGGAGTGGTCGAGTGACCATATATTTT. It is translated as CAWSGRVTIYF.

The chain joins TRBV27 to TRBJ1-5, with unresolved D. CDR3 length equals 16 residues. Germline V CDR1 and CDR2: MNHEY, SMNVEV (reference sequence). Between the trimmed V and J ends, which lost 3 bases and 0 bases, there was a span of 12 bases. The CDR3 nucleotides read TGTGCCAGCAGTTTCTTGGCAGTAAATAGCAATCAGCCCCAGCATTTT. It codes for CASSFLAVNSNQPQHF.

The CDR3 coding sequence is TGTGCCAGCAGCGTAGGTGGGACAGGGTTTTACGAGCAGTACTTC. Amino acids: CASSVGGTGFYEQYF. The genes are TRBV9 and TRBJ2-7; 9 nucleotides align to TRBD1. This CDR3 is built from 15 residues. Germline CDR1 and CDR2: SGDLS and YYNGEE. V lost 0 bases and J lost 4; bases outside the gene matches: 5.

The chain uses TRBV6-6 and TRBJ2-3, with D possibly matching TRBD1 (6 bases). The V gene lost 6 bases and the J gene lost 4 bases, with 14 bases spanning the gap. The CDR3 has 14 amino acids. Germline lookup yields CDR1 MNHNY and CDR2 SVGAGI (reference sequence). CDR3 residues: CASRRQKGADTQYF. The CDR3 DNA reads as TGTGCCAGCAGACGCCAGAAGGGGGCAGATACGCAGTATTTT.

Here the CDR3 reads CAWSPGIPYEQYF. The CDR3 DNA reads TGTGCCTGGAGCCCCGGGATCCCCTACGAGCAGTACTTC. This sequence joins TRBV30 and TRBJ2-5; possibly TRBD2 for D (5 bases). The DNA end is a closer match to TRBJ2-7, so the J assignment may be wrong. The CDR3 is 13 residues long. Germline assignment: CDR1 GTSNPN and CDR2 SVGIG (reference sequence).

This chain links TRBV30 with TRBJ1-2, with D maybe TRBD1 (6 bases). The CDR3 runs 13 residues. CDR1 is GTSNPN, CDR2 SVGIG, per germline (reference sequence). Trimming cost V 5 bases and J 1 base, with 11 bases left between them. The CDR3 loop reads CAWAEDSNYGYTF. The CDR3 DNA reads TGTGCCTGGGCGGAGGACAGTAACTATGGCTACACCTTC. Together with reference TRBV30 and TRBJ1-2, the CDR3 gives the full variable domain: SQTIHQWPATLVQPVGSPLSLECTVEGTSNPNLYWYRQAAGRGLQLLFYSVGIGQISSEVPQNLSASRPQDRQFILSSKKLLLSDSGFYLCAWAEDSNYGYTFGSGTRLTVV.